These T cell receptor beta chains were read from a single sample in a study of cytomegalovirus exposure and HLA in healthy donors. TCRdb's copy holds only in-frame clones and misses some; the assay was immunoSEQ multiplex PCR. This table has fewer than 90,000 clones, under 80% appearing once. Sequencing was done on a sample of PBMCs. These receptor sequences come from a male donor in good health and CMV-seronegative. The CDR3 runs from the conserved cysteine through the conserved F or W. The order of the fields is V gene, D gene, J gene, clone size, CDR3 length, CDR3 protein, CDR3 DNA. The D gene is left open where the match is weak. Size values are once, few and many counts, or a class for expanded clones, and some rows have none.

TRBV4-3	TRBD1	TRBJ2-3	.	15	CASSRDRARTDTQYF	TGCGCCAGCAGCCGAGACAGGGCGCGCACAGATACGCAGTATTTT
TRBV28	.	TRBJ2-2	.	15	CASVSGAGDSGELFF	TGTGCCAGTGTGTCAGGGGCGGGAGATTCCGGGGAGCTGTTTTTT
TRBV4-3	TRBD2	TRBJ2-3	.	16	CASSQIPASGADTQYF	TGCGCCAGCAGCCAGATCCCGGCTAGCGGGGCAGATACGCAGTATTTT
TRBV4-3	.	TRBJ2-5	.	13	CASSQGLRETQYF	TGCGCCAGCAGCCAAGGATTGCGAGAGACCCAGTACTTC
TRBV7-2	TRBD2	TRBJ2-3	few	18	CASRILRGLAGVADTQYF	TGTGCCAGCAGGATACTAAGGGGACTAGCGGGAGTGGCAGATACGCAGTATTTT
TRBV7-8	TRBD1	TRBJ1-2	.	17	CASSLAWTGESNYGYTF	TGTGCCAGCAGCTTAGCCTGGACAGGGGAGTCTAACTATGGCTACACCTTC
TRBV11-3	.	TRBJ2-4	.	13	CASSLGYTGSQYF	TGTGCCAGCAGCTTAGGGTATACAGGGAGTCAGTACTTC
TRBV6-5	.	TRBJ1-5	.	12	CASSYSGGSQHF	TGTGCCAGCAGTTACTCCGGGGGATCCCAGCATTTT
TRBV6-5	TRBD1	TRBJ1-1	.	14	CASSYRQGSTEAFF	TGTGCCAGCAGTTACAGACAGGGCAGCACTGAAGCTTTCTTT
TRBV28	.	TRBJ2-5	.	13	CASSLYSQETQYF	TGTGCCAGCAGTTTGTACAGCCAAGAGACCCAGTACTTC
TRBV7-8	.	TRBJ1-2	few	13	CASTLDSNYGYTF	TGTGCCAGCACATTAGACAGTAACTATGGCTACACCTTC
TRBV11-3	.	TRBJ2-1	.	13	CASSLEKHHEQFF	TGTGCCAGCAGCTTAGAAAAACACCATGAGCAGTTCTTC
TRBV9	.	TRBJ2-7	.	14	CASSVQGSSYEQYF	TGTGCCAGCAGCGTACAGGGGAGCTCCTACGAGCAGTACTTC
TRBV5-1	TRBD1	TRBJ2-1	.	14	CASSGDRGYNEQFF	TGCGCCAGCAGCGGGGACAGGGGGTACAATGAGCAGTTCTTC
TRBV6-1	TRBD1	TRBJ1-1	.	14	CASGTRQGHTEAFF	TGTGCCAGCGGGACGCGACAGGGCCACACTGAAGCTTTCTTT
TRBV5-6	.	TRBJ1-6	few	15	CASSFFRAYNSPLHF	TGTGCCAGCAGCTTTTTTCGGGCCTATAATTCACCCCTCCACTTT
TRBV5-1	TRBD1	TRBJ2-7	.	13	CASSRLQGREQYF	TGCGCCAGCAGCCGACTACAGGGGCGAGAGCAGTACTTC
TRBV7-2	TRBD1	TRBJ1-5	.	14	CASSFRDSLWPQHF	TGTGCCAGCAGCTTCCGGGACAGTCTATGGCCCCAGCATTTT
TRBV7-2	TRBD1	TRBJ2-5	.	14	CASSLNRGQETQYF	TGTGCCAGCAGCTTGAACAGGGGCCAAGAGACCCAGTACTTC
TRBV5-4	TRBD1	TRBJ1-1	.	15	CVSSSRGQGADRAFF	TGTGTCAGCAGCTCACGGGGACAGGGGGCAGACCGGGCTTTCTTT
TRBV2	.	TRBJ2-1	few	16	CASSVEGGISYNEQFF	TGTGCCAGCAGTGTGGAGGGAGGTATCTCCTACAATGAGCAGTTCTTC
TRBV11-2	.	TRBJ1-1	.	15	CASISLTVGNTEAFF	TGTGCCAGCATCTCTCTGACAGTAGGGAACACTGAAGCTTTCTTT
TRBV29-1	.	TRBJ1-5	.	13	CSISEGSNQPQHF	TGCAGCATATCTGAGGGAAGCAATCAGCCCCAGCATTTT
TRBV5-1	TRBD1	TRBJ2-3	.	14	CASSFGQGFDTQYF	TGCGCCAGCAGCTTCGGACAGGGGTTTGATACGCAGTATTTT
TRBV4-3	.	TRBJ2-3	.	16	CASSQDVRGGTDTQYF	TGCGCCAGCAGCCAAGATGTAAGGGGCGGCACAGATACGCAGTATTTT
TRBV30	.	TRBJ1-2	.	11	CAWSVGGGYTF	TGTGCCTGGAGTGTAGGGGGAGGCTACACCTTC
TRBV7-3	TRBD1	TRBJ1-1	.	15	CASSPRGQGLTEAFF	TGTGCCAGCAGCCCAAGGGGACAGGGGTTGACTGAAGCTTTCTTT
TRBV5-1	.	TRBJ2-5	.	15	CASSLYGWQQETQYF	TGCGCCAGCAGCTTGTATGGTTGGCAGCAAGAGACCCAGTACTTC
TRBV5-4	.	TRBJ2-5	few	14	CASSLQTRQETQYF	TGTGCCAGCAGCCTTCAAACTCGTCAAGAGACCCAGTACTTC
TRBV28	TRBD1	TRBJ1-2	few	17	CASSLWHRGLANYGYTF	TGTGCCAGCAGTTTATGGCACAGGGGGTTAGCTAACTATGGCTACACCTTC
TRBV29-1	.	TRBJ1-1	.	13	CSAEDRMNTEAFF	TGCAGCGCTGAAGACAGGATGAACACTGAAGCTTTCTTT
TRBV28	.	TRBJ1-1	few	15	CASSRPQGIRTEAFF	TGTGCCAGCAGTCGACCACAGGGAATAAGGACTGAAGCTTTCTTT
TRBV7-2	.	TRBJ1-5	.	13	CASSFQGGQPQHF	TGTGCCAGCAGCTTTCAGGGAGGGCAGCCCCAGCATTTT
TRBV20-1	.	TRBJ2-1	.	10	CSARRNEQFF	TGCAGTGCTAGACGCAATGAGCAGTTCTTC
TRBV7-2	TRBD1	TRBJ1-5	.	16	CASSPWTGGLNQPQHF	TGTGCCAGCAGCCCCTGGACAGGGGGCTTAAATCAGCCCCAGCATTTT
TRBV5-1	.	TRBJ1-6	.	16	CASSSTVNAYNSPLHF	TGCGCCAGCAGCTCGACAGTAAATGCCTATAATTCACCCCTCCACTTT
TRBV2	.	TRBJ1-1	.	13	CASSEEINTEAFF	TGTGCCAGCAGTGAGGAGATCAACACTGAAGCTTTCTTT
TRBV15	TRBD2	TRBJ2-7	once	14	CATTLGGSEDEQYF	TGTGCCACGACCCTGGGGGGGAGTGAGGACGAGCAGTACTTC
TRBV6-6	.	TRBJ1-5	.	15	CASSPNRVGGQPQHF	TGTGCCAGCAGCCCGAACAGGGTGGGCGGTCAGCCCCAGCATTTT